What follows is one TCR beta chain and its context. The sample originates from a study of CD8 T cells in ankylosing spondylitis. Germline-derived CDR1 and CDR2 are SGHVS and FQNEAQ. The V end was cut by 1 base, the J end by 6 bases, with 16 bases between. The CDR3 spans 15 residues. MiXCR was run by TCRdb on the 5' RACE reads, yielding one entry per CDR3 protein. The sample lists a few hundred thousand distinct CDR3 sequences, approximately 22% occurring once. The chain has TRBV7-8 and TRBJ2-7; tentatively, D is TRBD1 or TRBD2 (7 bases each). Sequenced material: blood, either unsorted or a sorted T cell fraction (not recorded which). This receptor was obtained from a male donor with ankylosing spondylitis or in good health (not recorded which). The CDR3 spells CASSLGAGAGGEQYF. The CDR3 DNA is TGTGCCAGCAGCTTAGGGGCGGGGGCAGGGGGCGAGCAGTACTTC.